Listed below are T cell receptor beta chains from one sample, sequenced in a study of T cells in localized non-small cell lung cancer. Generated by immunoSEQ multiplex PCR, the TCRdb table keeps only in-frame clones and is missing some. The data show 35,000 to 45,000 clones, approximately 90% seen once. This material consisted of peripheral blood, taken before any cancer treatment. The receptor set was obtained from a woman aged 18-49 years with stage III lung adenocarcinoma. Both conserved end residues are part of each CDR3. The D gene is left open where the match is weak. A row's size may be missing; if present it is once, few, many or a size class.

j_call,d_call,clone_size,v_call,cdr3_aa,cdr3_nt
TRBJ2-7,TRBD2,once,TRBV5-4,CASHGGTTSLQYF,TGTGCCAGCCACGGAGGGACTACCTCTCTGCAGTACTTC
TRBJ2-2,TRBD2,NA,TRBV5-1,CASSLGAGGQELFF,TGCGCCAGCAGCTTGGGCGCGGGGGGACAGGAGCTGTTTTTT
TRBJ2-1,NA,NA,TRBV12-5,CASGLAVLSSYNEQFF,TGTGCTAGTGGTTTGGCGGTCCTTAGCTCCTACAATGAGCAGTTCTTC
TRBJ1-6,NA,NA,TRBV2,CASSDGGYNSPLHF,TGTGCCAGCAGTGACGGGGGCTATAATTCACCCCTCCACTTT
TRBJ2-1,TRBD1,NA,TRBV11-1,CASTSGGSYNEQFF,TGTGCCAGCACCTCAGGGGGATCCTACAATGAGCAGTTCTTC
TRBJ2-2,NA,NA,TRBV4-1,CASSQEPGELFF,TGCGCCAGCAGCCAAGAGCCCGGGGAGCTGTTTTTT
TRBJ2-1,TRBD1,once,TRBV10-3,CAISESWTGTMRQFF,TGTGCCATCAGTGAGTCTTGGACAGGGACAATGAGGCAGTTCTTC
TRBJ2-7,TRBD2,NA,TRBV5-1,CASSSSGGYYEQYF,TGCGCCAGCAGCAGTAGCGGGGGGTACTACGAGCAGTACTTC
TRBJ1-2,NA,NA,TRBV15,CATSRGRLTNYGYTF,TGTGCCACCAGCAGAGGGAGGTTGACTAACTATGGCTACACCTTC
TRBJ1-3,TRBD1,NA,TRBV19,CASSPWDSVSGNTIYF,TGTGCCAGTAGTCCTTGGGACAGCGTGTCTGGAAACACCATATATTTT